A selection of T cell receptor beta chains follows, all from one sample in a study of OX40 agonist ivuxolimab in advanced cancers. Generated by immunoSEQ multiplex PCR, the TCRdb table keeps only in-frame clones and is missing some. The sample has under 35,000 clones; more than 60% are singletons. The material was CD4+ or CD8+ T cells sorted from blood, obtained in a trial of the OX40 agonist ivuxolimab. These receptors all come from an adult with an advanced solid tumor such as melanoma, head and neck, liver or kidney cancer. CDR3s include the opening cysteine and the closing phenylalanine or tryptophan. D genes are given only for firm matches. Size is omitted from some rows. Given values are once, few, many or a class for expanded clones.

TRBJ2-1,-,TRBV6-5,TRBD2,CASSYLTQRGQFF,TGTGCCAGCAGTTACCTCACTCAGCGGGGGCAGTTCTTC
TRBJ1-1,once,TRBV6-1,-,CASSEGGGRGTEAFF,TGTGCCAGCAGTGAAGGCGGGGGGCGTGGCACTGAAGCTTTCTTT
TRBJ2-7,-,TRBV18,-,CASSYSGGGLLRTYEQYF,TGTGCCAGCTCATATTCGGGCGGGGGCCTGCTACGGACCTACGAGCAGTACTTC
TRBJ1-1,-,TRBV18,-,CASSPQPGNTEAFF,TGTGCCAGCTCACCACAGCCGGGAAACACTGAAGCTTTCTTT
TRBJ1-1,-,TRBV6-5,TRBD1,CASRPPTGSEAFF,TGTGCCAGCCGACCCCCGACAGGGTCTGAAGCTTTCTTT
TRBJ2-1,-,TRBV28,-,CASSLGLAPTRGEQFF,TGTGCCAGCAGTTTAGGCTTGGCCCCCACGAGGGGTGAGCAGTTCTTC
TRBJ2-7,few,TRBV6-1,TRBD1,CASSGQQGSYEQYF,TGTGCCAGCAGTGGTCAACAGGGGTCCTACGAGCAGTACTTC
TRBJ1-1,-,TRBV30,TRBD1,CAWGTGAGNTEAFF,TGTGCCTGGGGAACAGGGGCGGGGAACACTGAAGCTTTCTTT
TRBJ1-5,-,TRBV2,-,CASSERRSDQPQHF,TGTGCCAGCAGTGAGCGGAGATCCGATCAGCCCCAGCATTTT
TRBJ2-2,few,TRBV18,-,CASSSARTGELFF,TGTGCCAGCTCGTCTGCAAGAACCGGGGAGCTGTTTTTT
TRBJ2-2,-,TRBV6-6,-,CASSPPTVYTGELFF,TGTGCCAGCAGCCCCCCGACGGTTTACACCGGGGAGCTGTTTTTT
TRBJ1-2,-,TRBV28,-,CASSGRGQALDGYTF,TGTGCCAGCAGTGGCCGGGGGCAGGCGCTAGATGGCTACACCTTC
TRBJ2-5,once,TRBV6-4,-,CASDRGYYQETQYF,TGTGCCAGCGACCGGGGCTATTATCAAGAGACCCAGTACTTC
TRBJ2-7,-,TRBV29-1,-,CSVEDRTDEQYF,TGCAGCGTTGAAGATCGAACGGACGAGCAGTACTTC
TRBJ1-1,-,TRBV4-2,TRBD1,CASSQPDREAFF,TGTGCCAGCAGCCAACCGGACAGGGAAGCTTTCTTT
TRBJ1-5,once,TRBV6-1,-,CASSVDSYSNQPQHF,TGTGCCAGCAGTGTCGACAGCTATAGCAATCAGCCCCAGCATTTT
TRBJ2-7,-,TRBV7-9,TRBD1,CASSSRDRGDQYF,TGTGCCAGCAGCTCCCGGGACAGGGGCGACCAGTACTTC
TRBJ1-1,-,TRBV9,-,CASRTGTANTEAFF,TGTGCCAGCAGGACCGGGACGGCGAACACTGAAGCTTTCTTT
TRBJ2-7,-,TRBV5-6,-,CASSLVSEQYF,TGTGCCAGCAGCTTGGTCAGCGAGCAGTACTTC
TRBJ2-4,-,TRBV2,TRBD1,CASSGPRTGIAKNIQYF,TGTGCCAGCAGTGGACCCCGGACAGGGATAGCCAAAAACATTCAGTACTTC
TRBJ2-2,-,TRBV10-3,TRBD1,CAISVEGAPGELFF,TGTGCCATCAGTGTCGAGGGGGCTCCCGGGGAGCTGTTTTTT
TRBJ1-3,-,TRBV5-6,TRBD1,CASSIIWTGVGGNTIYF,TGTGCCAGCAGCATAATCTGGACAGGGGTAGGTGGAAACACCATATATTTT
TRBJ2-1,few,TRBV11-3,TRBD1,CASSLVDRGPYNEQFF,TGTGCCAGCAGCTTAGTTGACAGGGGACCCTACAATGAGCAGTTCTTC
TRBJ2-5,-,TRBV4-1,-,CASSEQGREETQYF,TGCGCCAGCAGCGAACAGGGTCGGGAAGAGACCCAGTACTTC
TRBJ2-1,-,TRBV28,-,CASGLQGDEQFF,TGTGCCAGCGGGTTACAGGGAGATGAGCAGTTCTTC
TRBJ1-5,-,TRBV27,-,CASSLGVGQPQHF,TGTGCCAGCAGTTTAGGCGTTGGTCAGCCCCAGCATTTT
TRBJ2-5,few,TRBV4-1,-,CASSQVVGLGTQYF,TGCGCCAGCAGCCAAGTAGTCGGGTTAGGGACCCAGTACTTC
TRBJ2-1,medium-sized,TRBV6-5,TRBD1,CASSYLQGGEQFF,TGTGCCAGCAGTTACTTACAGGGGGGTGAGCAGTTCTTC
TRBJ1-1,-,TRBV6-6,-,CATREGITEAFF,TGTGCCACCAGGGAAGGGATCACTGAAGCTTTCTTT
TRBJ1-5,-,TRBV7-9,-,CASSFSSNQPQHF,TGTGCCAGCAGCTTCTCAAGCAATCAGCCCCAGCATTTT
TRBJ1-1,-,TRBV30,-,CAWRAGAGEAFF,TGTGCCTGGAGGGCAGGGGCTGGTGAAGCTTTCTTT
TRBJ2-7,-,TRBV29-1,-,CSVRSGKSIDEQYF,TGCAGCGTCAGATCAGGGAAGAGTATCGACGAGCAGTACTTC
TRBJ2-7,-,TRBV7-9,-,CASATGLEQYF,TGTGCCAGCGCAACAGGGCTCGAGCAGTACTTC
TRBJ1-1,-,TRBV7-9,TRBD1,CASSLEDRGWGTEAFF,TGTGCCAGCAGCTTAGAGGACAGGGGCTGGGGGACTGAAGCTTTCTTT
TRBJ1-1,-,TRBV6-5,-,CASSYIGDTGNEAFF,TGTGCCAGCAGTTACATTGGGGATACAGGGAATGAAGCTTTCTTT
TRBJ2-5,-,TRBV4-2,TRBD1,CASSQGGTGGRGTQYF,TGTGCCAGCAGCCAAGGGGGGACAGGGGGCCGCGGGACCCAGTACTTC
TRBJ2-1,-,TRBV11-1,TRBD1,CASSHRDSSYNEQFF,TGTGCCAGCAGCCACCGGGACAGCTCCTACAATGAGCAGTTCTTC
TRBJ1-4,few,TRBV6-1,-,CASIGRENEKLFF,TGTGCCAGCATAGGACGGGAGAATGAAAAACTGTTTTTT
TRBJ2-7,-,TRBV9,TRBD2,CASSVGTSGGAYEQYF,TGTGCCAGCAGCGTAGGGACTAGCGGGGGGGCCTACGAGCAGTACTTC
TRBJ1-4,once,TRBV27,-,CASSLSMTRGGKLFF,TGTGCCAGCAGTTTATCGATGACGAGGGGTGGAAAACTGTTTTTT